This T cell receptor beta chain was profiled in a study of a mutant IDH1 vaccine in newly diagnosed glioma. Across the study: The treated population exhibited a male proportion of about 62%, a female proportion of roughly 38%, and a mean age of approximately 42 years. Pretreatment consisted of radiotherapy, temozolomide, or both, with most receiving both. Study-wide results and caveats: Changes in top peripheral clonotypes did not appear linked to pseudoprogression.

The CDR3 extends over 13 amino acids. Per germline, CDR1 SGHRS and CDR2 YFSETQ. V gave up 2 bases and J gave up 7 bases; unmatched junction bases: 2. This sample's time point: week 5, during vaccination. Every single dose of the vaccine, 300 ug of mutant IDH1 20-mer peptide, came with topical imiquimod. The repertoire was sequenced with immunoSEQ multiplex PCR; TCRdb's copy has only in-frame clones and lacks some. The sample consists of roughly 30,000 clones, about 79% of them appearing once. Details on this clone: What it binds is unknown.

The sequencing used PBMCs, collected from a glioma patient whose treatment included an IDH1 peptide vaccine. This sequence joins TRBV5-1 and TRBJ2-7; 11 bases are shared with TRBD1. This TCR came from a man aged 30 to 39 with glioma. The CDR3 here is CASSFGTGGEQYF. CDR3 nucleotide sequence: TGCGCCAGCAGCTTCGGGACAGGGGGTGAGCAGTACTTC.